The 22 T cell receptor beta chains in this list originate from one sample, sequenced in a study of metastatic and nonmetastatic thyroid tumors. Prior to thyroid surgery, none of the patients had received any treatment. TCRdb reprocessed the PCR reads using MiXCR. This sample yields some 55,000 clones, of which 20% to 25% are seen a single time; 3.5% to 5% belongs to the top ten. Sequencing input: blood. Receptor source: a female donor with papillary thyroid cancer or a benign thyroid nodule (not recorded which). Some clones in this sample may be carry-over from other donors' samples.

This clone was recorded at least ten times. This sequence joins TRBV6-6 and TRBJ2-6, with a tentative D call TRBD1 (6 bases). Trimming removed 0 bases at V and 4 bases at J, with 10 bases between. The length of the CDR3 is 16 residues. CDR1 and CDR2 (germline): MNHNY, SVGAGI (reference sequence). The CDR3, as DNA: TGTGCCAGCAGTTACTCGTCAGGGGTCGGGGCCAACGTCCTGACTTTC. This sequence encodes CASSYSSGVGANVLTF.

This clone was recorded at least ten times. The same CDR3 can be traced to other DNA sequences in this sample. The gene calls are TRBV6-1 and TRBJ2-2; tentatively, D is TRBD2 (7 bases). The CDR3 spans 16 residues. V was pared by 5 bases and J by 3 bases, with 16 bases between. Germline-derived CDR1 and CDR2 are MNHNS and SASEGT. The DNA for the CDR3 is TGTGCCAGCAGTCCCCGCCGGGGGGCTGACACCGGGGAGCTGTTTTTT. Translation gives CASSPRRGADTGELFF.

V is TRBV27 and J is TRBJ2-7, with D perhaps given as TRBD1 or TRBD2 (6 bases each). The CDR3 sequence is 14 residues long. CDR1 is MNHEY and CDR2 is SMNVEV in the germline V gene (reference sequence). V was clipped by 6 bases and J by 1 base, with 13 bases between them. The CDR3 protein is CASRNQGGSYEQYF. In DNA, the CDR3 is TGTGCCAGCAGGAATCAAGGGGGGTCCTACGAGCAGTACTTC.

This clone has at least ten counts. The CDR3: CASSANPHSRYGYTF. Written as DNA, the CDR3 is TGTGCCAGCAGCGCAAACCCTCATAGCAGATATGGCTACACCTTC. This chain connects TRBV9 to TRBJ1-2; D not resolved. The CDR3 contains 15 residues. CDR1 SGDLS and CDR2 YYNGEE come from the germline V gene. With 3 bases removed from V and 5 bases from J, the gap between germline ends came to 17 bases.

This rearrangement joins TRBV20-1 to TRBJ2-7; D not resolved. The CDR3 consists of 13 residues. The germline V gene encodes CDR1 DFQATT and CDR2 SNEGSKA (reference sequence). With 6 bases removed from V and 10 bases from J, the gap between germline ends came to 22 bases. The CDR3 region is CSAPDLFLRDQYF. Written as DNA, the CDR3 is TGCAGTGCCCCTGATCTCTTTCTACGCGATCAGTACTTC.

V usage is TRBV30 and J usage is TRBJ1-1; D is possibly TRBD1 (5 bases). The CDR3 has 14 residues. Germline-derived CDR1 and CDR2 are GTSNPN and SVGIG (reference sequence). V lost 2 bases to trimming and J lost 4 bases, with 14 bases between them. This chain's CDR3 is CAWSLAGLVTEAFF. The CDR3 bases are TGTGCCTGGAGTCTAGCAGGGTTGGTCACTGAAGCTTTCTTT.

This chain connects TRBV4-1 to TRBJ2-1; TRBD1 is a possible D gene (5 bases). The V gene's germline CDR1 is MGHRA and CDR2 YSYEKL. This CDR3 has 16 amino acids. Trimming cost V 7 bases and J 8 bases, with 24 bases left between them. DNA of the CDR3: TGCGCCAGCACCCGATCCCTGTTAGCAGTAGGGGATGAGCAGTTCTTC. It specifies CASTRSLLAVGDEQFF.

In this sample, this clone turned up many times. The J gene is TRBJ2-2, the V gene TRBV12-5; D unclear. The CDR3 sequence is 17 residues long. The V end lost 0 bases, the J end lost 0 bases, and 11 bases lay between the germline ends. The germline gives CDR1 LGHNT, CDR2 FRNRAP. CDR3 loop: CASGLVLVTTNTGELFF. DNA for the CDR3: TGTGCTAGTGGTTTGGTACTCGTGACAACGAACACCGGGGAGCTGTTTTTT.

Turning to this clone: This clone may be a read error of a much larger clone one base away. This chain links TRBV6-2 or TRBV6-3 with TRBJ2-3; 7 nucleotides agree with TRBD2. The CDR3 length is 16 residues. The germline V gene encodes CDR1 MNHEY and CDR2 SVGEGT. CDR3 DNA: TGTGCCAGCATTTACTTTTGGGCGGGAGATCCAGATACGCAGTATTTT. It codes for CASIYFWAGDPDTQYF.

Worth noting for this clone: Without the conserved terminal phenylalanine or tryptophan, this CDR3 likely stems from a read error. The limits of the CDR3 on the DNA are not certain, so only TCRdb's listed CDR3 is given. The V and J genes are TRBV27 and TRBJ2-5; the table's D call, TRBD1, has no DNA check behind it. Germline V gene lookup returns CDR1 MNHEY and CDR2 SMNVEV (reference sequence). A total of 12 residues make up the CDR3, ends included. This CDR3 is CASGRKQETQYI.

The chain recombines TRBV6-6 with TRBJ2-1, with 7 bases identical to TRBD2. The CDR3 extends over 17 amino acids. Germline-derived CDR1 and CDR2 are MNHNY and SVGAGI (reference sequence). With V trimmed by 0 bases and J by 9 bases, 14 bases remained unmatched. The CDR3 here is CASSYSVLGVGRSEQFF. DNA of the CDR3: TGTGCCAGCAGTTACTCGGTACTAGGGGTCGGGAGGAGTGAGCAGTTCTTC.

A word on this clone: A read error may account for a junction end that differs from germline. The rearrangement uses TRBV18 and TRBJ2-2; 7 nucleotides match TRBD2. The CDR3 is 15 residues long. Germline lookup yields CDR1 KGHSH and CDR2 LQKENI. In DNA, the CDR3 is TGTACCAGCTCCCCGGGAGGACGGGGCACCGGGGAGCTGTTTTTT. Its translation is CTSSPGGRGTGELFF.

This clone was found once. The V and J genes are TRBV20-1 and TRBJ2-2; 8 bases are shared with TRBD2. The CDR3 runs to 15 residues. Germline CDR1 reads DFQATT; CDR2 reads SNEGSKA (reference sequence). Germline trimming cut 6 bases from V and 3 bases from J; bases unmatched to any gene: 9. The CDR3 sequence: CSASSGESDTGELFF. Here the CDR3 DNA reads TGCAGTGCAAGTAGCGGGGAATCGGACACCGGGGAGCTGTTTTTT.

This clone was seen a few times. A much larger clone sits a single nucleotide away, making a read error possible. The chain couples TRBV4-1 to TRBJ2-3; D gene ambiguous. CDR3 size: 13 residues. Between the trimmed V and J ends, which lost 4 bases and 5 bases, there was a span of 10 bases. Germline CDR1 is MGHRA and CDR2 is YSYEKL. For the CDR3, the DNA is TGCGCCAGCAGCCTCCCTGGAGTAGATACGCAGTATTTT. It codes for CASSLPGVDTQYF.

By sample share, this clone is medium-sized. The rearrangement joins TRBV6-1 to TRBJ1-1; D is perhaps TRBD1 (6 bases). Germline assignment: CDR1 MNHNS and CDR2 SASEGT. The CDR3 is made up of 17 amino acids. Between the trimmed V and J ends, which lost 5 bases and 4 bases, there was a span of 23 bases. For the CDR3, the DNA is TGTGCCAGCAGTCCTGGGTACTTTTGGGGGCAGGGCACTGAAGCTTTCTTT. It is translated as CASSPGYFWGQGTEAFF.

Worth noting for this clone: The junction differs from germline at one of its ends, possibly a read error. The chain employs TRBV20-1 and TRBJ2-3; D call uncertain. Germline CDR1 is DFQATT and CDR2 is SNEGSKA (reference sequence). The CDR3 has 13 amino acids. For the CDR3, the DNA is TGCAGTGCTAATAGGGCAGGCACAGATACTCAGTTTTTT. It yields the protein CSANRAGTDTQFF.

Concerning this clone itself: The CDR3 end shows no conserved phenylalanine or tryptophan, and so a read error is likely. It is unclear where the CDR3 begins or ends on the DNA, so no DNA is shown, and the CDR3 is as TCRdb lists it. This chain uses TRBV5-1 with TRBJ2-6; TRBD1, the table's D call, lacks a check against the DNA. The CDR3 contains 17 residues when both ends are counted. Germline V CDR1 and CDR2: SGHRS, YFSETQ. This CDR3 reads CASSSDRAVSGAHVMTL.

This clone appeared many times. This chain links TRBV19 with TRBJ2-7, with D uncertain. V lost 3 bases and J 0 bases, leaving 9 bases between the germline ends. CDR1 is LNHDA and CDR2 is SQIVND in the germline V gene (reference sequence). This CDR3 has 14 amino acids. CDR3 sequence: CASSMTLSSYEQYF. In DNA form, the CDR3 reads TGTGCCAGTAGTATGACATTGAGCTCCTACGAGCAGTACTTC.

This clone has at least ten counts. The chain recombines TRBV15 with TRBJ2-7, with TRBD1 matching over 8 bases. CDR3 size: 15 residues. Germline CDR1 LNHNV, CDR2 YYDKDF (reference sequence). The J segment lost 4 bases and the V segment lost 3 bases, leaving 8 bases of the junction unmatched. The CDR3 coding sequence is TGTGCCACCAGCAGCTCCTCCAGGGGGCGGTACGAGCAGTACTTC. Protein: CATSSSSRGRYEQYF.

This chain uses TRBV4-1 with TRBJ1-5; D is ambiguous. V gave up 4 bases and J gave up 8 bases, with 9 bases separating them. This CDR3 comprises 12 residues. The germline V gene has CDR1 MGHRA and CDR2 YSYEKL. This chain's CDR3 is CASSLEGEPQHF. The CDR3 nucleotides read TGCGCCAGCAGCCTAGAAGGAGAGCCCCAGCATTTT.

The V and J genes are TRBV7-8 and TRBJ2-3; possible D gene TRBD2, 6 bases. From germline, CDR1 is SGHVS and CDR2 FQNEAQ. This CDR3 region has 17 residues. V lost 7 bases, J lost 4 bases, and 24 bases lay in between. The CDR3 protein is CASIVSTSRPPPDTQYF. The CDR3 DNA follows: TGTGCCAGCATCGTAAGTACTAGCCGTCCCCCTCCAGATACGCAGTATTTT.

Many counts were recorded for this clone. The chain employs TRBV6-1 and TRBJ2-2; TRBD2 agrees at 11 bases. In germline, CDR1 is MNHNS, CDR2 SASEGT. This CDR3 spans 16 amino acids. V gave up 6 bases and J gave up 1 base; unmatched junction bases: 4. CDR3 coding DNA: TGTGCCAGCAGAACTGGGACTAGCGGGAACACCGGGGAGCTGTTTTTT. It encodes CASRTGTSGNTGELFF.